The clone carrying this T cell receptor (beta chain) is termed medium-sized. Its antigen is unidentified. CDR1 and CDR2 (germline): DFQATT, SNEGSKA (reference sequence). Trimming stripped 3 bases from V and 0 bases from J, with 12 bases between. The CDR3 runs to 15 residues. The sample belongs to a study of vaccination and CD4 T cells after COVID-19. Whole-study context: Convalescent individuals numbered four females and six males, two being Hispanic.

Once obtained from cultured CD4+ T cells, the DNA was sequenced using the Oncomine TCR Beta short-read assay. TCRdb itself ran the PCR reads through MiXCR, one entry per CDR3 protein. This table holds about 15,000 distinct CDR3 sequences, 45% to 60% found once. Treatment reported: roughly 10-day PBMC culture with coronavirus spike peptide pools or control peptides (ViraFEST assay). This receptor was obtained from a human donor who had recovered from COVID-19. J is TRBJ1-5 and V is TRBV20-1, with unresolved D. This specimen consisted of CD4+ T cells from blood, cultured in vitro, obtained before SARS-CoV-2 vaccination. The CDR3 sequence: CSASKGGYSNQPQHF. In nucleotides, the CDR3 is TGCAGTGCTAGCAAAGGTGGTTATAGCAATCAGCCCCAGCATTTT.